This note documents a single T cell receptor (beta chain) sequence. Its specificity is unknown. CDR1 LNHDA and CDR2 SQIVND come from the germline V gene (reference sequence). The CDR3 covers 12 residues. The V end was cut by 4 bases, the J end by 5 bases, with 8 bases between. The source of the sample is a study of cytomegalovirus exposure and HLA in healthy donors. Study outcomes and limitations: From TCR beta sequences, most subjects' HLA-A and HLA-B alleles were reportedly predicted accurately. The CMV antigen specificity of three CMV-associated chains was confirmed through in vitro analysis. High specificity and sensitivity for cytomegalovirus status were reported for the classifier. A later analysis linked a missense variant in DCLRE1C to the trimming of TCR beta V and J genes.

The PCR made use of 60 Vbeta and 13 Jbeta primers. The repertoire was sequenced with immunoSEQ multiplex PCR; TCRdb's copy has only in-frame clones and lacks some. The repertoire consists of some 38,000 clones, with 68% occurring once and the leading ten covering around 3.9%. The specimen was PBMCs. The chain recombines TRBV19 with TRBJ1-1; D might be TRBD1 (5 bases). The TCR sequence derives from a man aged 35 to 55 in good health and CMV-seronegative. CDR3 in DNA: TGTGCCAGTAGTAGGGAGGGGACTGAAGCTTTCTTT. Encoded protein: CASSREGTEAFF.